This record looks at one TCR beta chain sequence and its context. Germline assignment: CDR1 SGHTS and CDR2 YDEGEE. V was cut by 3 bases and J by 7 bases, with 14 bases left in between. The CDR3 totals 14 residues. This entry comes from a study of cytomegalovirus exposure and HLA in healthy donors. Researchers ran the PCR with 60 Vbeta and 13 Jbeta primers. Repertoires were generated with immunoSEQ multiplex PCR, while TCRdb's copy carries only in-frame clones and drops some. The profile shows around 99,000 clones, around 77% of them singletons. The TCR sequence derives from a man aged 40-49 years in good health and CMV-seronegative. This chain uses TRBV5-8 with TRBJ2-1; D is perhaps TRBD1 (6 bases). The sequencing sample was made of PBMCs. The CDR3 DNA sequence: TGTGCCAGCAGCTCCAGAAGGACAGTAAATGAGCAGTTCTTC. This encodes CASSSRRTVNEQFF.